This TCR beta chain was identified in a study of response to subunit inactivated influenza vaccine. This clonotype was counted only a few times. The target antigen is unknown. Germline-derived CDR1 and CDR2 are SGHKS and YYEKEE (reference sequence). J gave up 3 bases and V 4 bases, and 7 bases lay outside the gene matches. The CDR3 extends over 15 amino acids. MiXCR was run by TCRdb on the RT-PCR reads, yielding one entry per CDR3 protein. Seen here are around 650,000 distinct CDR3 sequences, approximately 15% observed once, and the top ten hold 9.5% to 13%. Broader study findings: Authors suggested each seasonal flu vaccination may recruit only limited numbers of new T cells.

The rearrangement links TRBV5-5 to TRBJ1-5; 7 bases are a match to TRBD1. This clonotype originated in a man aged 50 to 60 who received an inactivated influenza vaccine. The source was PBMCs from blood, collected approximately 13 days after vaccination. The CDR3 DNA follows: TGTGCCAGCAGCCTACAACAGGGGAACAATCAGCCCCAGCATTTT. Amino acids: CASSLQQGNNQPQHF. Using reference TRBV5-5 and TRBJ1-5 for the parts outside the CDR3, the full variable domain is DAGVTQSPTHLIKTRGQQVTLRCSPISGHKSVSWYQQVLGQGPQFIFQYYEKEERGRGNFPDRFSARQFPNYSSELNVNALLLGDSALYLCASSLQQGNNQPQHFGDGTRLSIL.